The 16 T cell receptor beta chains given below trace back to one sample, sequenced in a study of early T cells in non-severe SARS-CoV-2 infection. TCRdb reprocessed the 5' RACE reads via MiXCR and lists one record per CDR3 protein. The sample includes roughly 71,000 distinct CDR3 sequences, 13% of them seen just once. The sequencing input was whole blood. These receptors originate from an adult who was a healthcare worker with PCR-confirmed SARS-CoV-2 infection or an uninfected control (not recorded which).

The V gene is TRBV29-1, the J gene TRBJ2-2, with 9 nucleotides matching TRBD1. There are 13 residues in the CDR3. V lost 7 bases to trimming and J lost 6 bases; unmatched junction nucleotides: 6. Germline-derived CDR1 and CDR2 are SQVTM and ANQGSEA. In nucleotides, the CDR3 is TGCAGCGCAAGGGACAGGGCGGCCGGGGAGCTGTTTTTT. Encoded protein: CSARDRAAGELFF.

This clonotype has at least ten counts. CDR3 nucleotide sequence: TGCAGCGTTGAGTCCAACTACGAGCAGTACTTC. It translates to CSVESNYEQYF. The chain carries TRBV29-1 and TRBJ2-7, with D hard to call. V lost 3 bases, J lost 3 bases, and 6 bases lay in between. The CDR3 consists of 11 residues. The germline V gene has CDR1 SQVTM and CDR2 ANQGSEA.

A few counts support this clonotype. V gene TRBV29-1 combines with J gene TRBJ2-1; 7 bases fit TRBD1. The CDR3 has 13 amino acids. Germline-derived CDR1 and CDR2 are SQVTM and ANQGSEA. Losses at the gene ends were 6 bases for V and 8 bases for J; bases not matched to a gene: 10. The CDR3 here is CSVGQVYGHEQFF. The CDR3 DNA sequence: TGCAGCGTAGGACAGGTTTATGGCCATGAGCAGTTCTTC.

V and J are TRBV24-1 and TRBJ2-3, with D perhaps TRBD1 (5 bases). The CDR3 extends over 14 amino acids. With 3 bases removed from V and 3 bases from J, the gap between germline ends came to 9 bases. CDR1 is KGHDR and CDR2 is SFDVKD in the germline V gene. CDR3 coding DNA: TGTGCCACCAGTGATCTTACAGGAACAGATACGCAGTATTTT. Residues: CATSDLTGTDTQYF.

The table lists this clonotype with a few counts. The chain carries TRBV7-2 and TRBJ1-1; 9 bases match TRBD1. The J segment lost 4 bases and the V segment lost 0 bases, leaving 0 bases of the junction unmatched. There are 14 residues in the CDR3. Germline values: CDR1 SGHTA, CDR2 FQGNSA. The CDR3 bases are TGTGCCAGCAGCTTAGCGGACAGGGGCACTGAAGCTTTCTTT. This gives the protein CASSLADRGTEAFF.

The chain is built from TRBV6-4 and TRBJ1-6; D gene unclear. The CDR3 length is 13 residues. Between the trimmed V and J ends, which lost 0 bases and 7 bases, there was a span of 4 bases. Per the germline V gene, CDR1 is MRHNA and CDR2 is SNTAGT. The CDR3 here is CASSDSGNSPLHF. The CDR3 bases are TGTGCCAGCAGTGACTCAGGGAATTCACCCCTCCACTTT.

This clonotype appeared many times. This sequence joins TRBV7-2 and TRBJ2-1; D gene uncertain. Germline-derived CDR1 and CDR2 are SGHTA and FQGNSA. V lost 5 bases, J lost 0 bases, and 5 bases lay in between. The CDR3 consists of 13 residues. CDR3 protein: CASSRSSYNEQFF. DNA for the CDR3: TGTGCCAGCAGCCGGAGCTCCTACAATGAGCAGTTCTTC.

This clonotype was found many times. The chain couples TRBV7-9 to TRBJ2-7; TRBD1 matches 9 bases. CDR3 length: 13 amino acids. Germline V lookup: CDR1 SEHNR, CDR2 FQNEAQ (reference sequence). With V trimmed by 3 bases and J by 10 bases, 7 bases remained unmatched. The CDR3 coding sequence is TGTGCCAGCAGCTTCGCTAGGGACAGGGAACAGTACTTC. It encodes CASSFARDREQYF.

The V gene is TRBV29-1, the J gene TRBJ2-7; 12 positions match TRBD1. Germline CDR1 SQVTM, CDR2 ANQGSEA. The V segment lost 6 bases and the J segment 4 bases; nucleotides outside the gene matches: 4. This CDR3 region has 13 residues. CDR3 in DNA: TGCAGCGTAGGGACAGGGGGCGTGTACGAGCAGTACTTC. It yields the protein CSVGTGGVYEQYF.

The V gene is TRBV6-5, the J gene TRBJ1-2; D is unresolved. CDR1 is MNHEY, CDR2 SVGAGI, per germline. V was clipped by 2 bases and J by 4 bases, with 11 bases between them. This CDR3 has 14 amino acids. The CDR3 region is CASSYRANPYGYTF. The CDR3 bases are TGTGCCAGCAGTTACAGGGCTAACCCCTATGGCTACACCTTC.

V and J are TRBV7-7 and TRBJ2-3; TRBD2 matches at 14 bases. The V and J ends lost 7 bases and 5 bases, in that order; junction bases with no gene match: 20. CDR1 SSHAT and CDR2 FNYEAQ come from the germline V gene (reference sequence). The CDR3 extends over 20 amino acids. The CDR3 nucleotides read TGTGCCAGCACACAAACGACCGGGACTAGCGGGGGTGAGGATGGAGATACGCAGTATTTT. Its protein product is CASTQTTGTSGGEDGDTQYF.

At least ten counts were recorded for this clonotype. The V call is TRBV18, the J call TRBJ1-1; possibly TRBD1 for D (6 bases). Per germline, CDR1 KGHSH and CDR2 LQKENI. V lost 1 base to trimming and J lost 0 bases, with 12 bases between them. This CDR3 has 16 amino acids. The CDR3 loop reads CASSPQSTGLNTEAFF. For the CDR3, the DNA is TGTGCCAGCTCACCACAGTCGACAGGCTTGAACACTGAAGCTTTCTTT.

Ten or more counts support this clonotype. The genes are TRBV11-2 and TRBJ2-7; a weak D match, TRBD2 (6 bases). Trimming cost V 2 bases and J 7 bases, with 18 bases left between them. This CDR3 is built from 15 residues. CDR1 and CDR2 (germline): SGHAT, FQNNGV. DNA of the CDR3: TGTGCCAGCAGCTTAACGGGCGGGGTGCTTTTTGAGCAGTACTTC. Protein: CASSLTGGVLFEQYF.

The chain joins TRBV10-3 to TRBJ2-5; no reliable D call. CDR1 is ENHRY, CDR2 SYGVKD, per germline. CDR3 length equals 12 residues. Trimming stripped 4 bases from V and 4 bases from J, with 7 bases between. DNA of the CDR3: TGTGCCATCAGTGGGGCAACAGAGACCCAGTACTTC. This encodes CAISGATETQYF.

There are many counts of this clonotype. This rearrangement joins TRBV10-2 to TRBJ1-4; D may be TRBD1 (5 bases). V lost 2 bases and J lost 10, with 11 bases in between. This CDR3 has 13 residues. Germline loops: CDR1 WSHSY, CDR2 SAAADI. The DNA for the CDR3 is TGCGCCAGCAGTGAGAGCCGGGGGGGAAAACTGTTTTTT. Its translation is CASSESRGGKLFF.

This clonotype was seen repeatedly, ten times or more. The V gene is TRBV2, the J gene TRBJ2-2; D remains unclear. Looked up from germline, CDR1 is SNHLY and CDR2 is FYNNEI. CDR3 length: 13 amino acids. V was clipped by 4 bases and J by 7 bases, with 10 bases between them. CDR3 protein: CASSGGPVGELFF. For the CDR3, the DNA is TGTGCCAGCAGTGGAGGTCCCGTCGGGGAGCTGTTTTTT.